A single sample is the source of the 7 T cell receptor beta chains below, sequenced in a study of cytomegalovirus exposure and HLA in healthy donors. PCR used 60 Vbeta primers and 13 Jbeta primers. Repertoires were generated with immunoSEQ multiplex PCR, while TCRdb's copy carries only in-frame clones and drops some. Among approximately 260,000 clones listed, roughly four fifths were seen once. Specimen: PBMCs. These receptors were taken from a woman aged 40 to 50 in good health and CMV-seropositive.

The gene calls are TRBV27 and TRBJ2-7, with D maybe TRBD1 (6 bases). The germline V gene encodes CDR1 MNHEY and CDR2 SMNVEV (reference sequence). V was clipped by 5 bases and J by 0 bases, with 17 bases between them. CDR3 size: 16 residues. CDR3 coding DNA: TGTGCCAGCAGTACCAACACAGGGTGGCTCTCCTACGAGCAGTACTTC. Residues: CASSTNTGWLSYEQYF.

This sequence joins TRBV7-9 and TRBJ1-3; tentative D call: TRBD1 (6 bases). The germline gives CDR1 SEHNR, CDR2 FQNEAQ (reference sequence). This CDR3 spans 14 amino acids. Trimming took off 5 bases at V and 1 base at J, with 9 bases between the two ends. CDR3 sequence: CASSTQGSGNTIYF. CDR3 nucleotides: TGTGCCAGCAGCACACAGGGTTCTGGAAACACCATATATTTT. The whole variable domain, filled in from reference TRBV7-9 and TRBJ1-3, reads DTGVSQNPRHKITKRGQNVTFRCDPISEHNRLYWYRQTLGQGPEFLTYFQNEAQLEKSRLLSDRFSAERPKGSFSTLEIQRTEQGDSAMYLCASSTQGSGNTIYFGEGSWLTVV.

V and J are TRBV5-1 and TRBJ1-1, with D maybe TRBD1 (5 bases). Trimming took off 4 bases at V and 1 base at J, with 8 bases between the two ends. The CDR3 spans 13 residues. In germline, CDR1 is SGHRS, CDR2 YFSETQ. DNA for the CDR3: TGCGCCAGCAGCCCCCAGGGGAACACTGAAGCTTTCTTT. This translates into CASSPQGNTEAFF.

The chain is built from TRBV7-2 and TRBJ2-7, with TRBD2 as a possible D gene (6 bases). The CDR3 runs to 15 residues. With 0 bases removed from V and 6 bases from J, the gap between germline ends came to 15 bases. Germline V gene lookup returns CDR1 SGHTA and CDR2 FQGNSA. CDR3: CASSLAFSGAGEQYF. DNA of the CDR3: TGTGCCAGCAGCTTAGCGTTTTCGGGAGCGGGCGAGCAGTACTTC.

The chain carries TRBV11-3 and TRBJ1-3; 8 positions match TRBD1. CDR3 length: 17 amino acids. Germline lookup yields CDR1 SGHNT and CDR2 YENEEA. V shed 1 base, J shed 0 bases, and the junction held 5 bases outside the gene matches. The CDR3 DNA reads as TGTGCCAGCAGCTTAGCGGACAGGGAGAGCTCTGGAAACACCATATATTTT. Protein sequence: CASSLADRESSGNTIYF.

The chain couples TRBV10-2 to TRBJ2-1, with 8 bases fitting TRBD2. Trimming at V came to 3 bases and at J to 6 bases, leaving 13 bases not matched to a gene. The CDR3 loop spans 17 amino acids. Germline V CDR1 and CDR2: WSHSY, SAAADI. As DNA, the CDR3 is TGCGCCAGCAGTGAACGGACGAGCGGGGGTCTCTTCAATGAGCAGTTCTTC. Translating it yields CASSERTSGGLFNEQFF.

This clone was seen just once. This chain links TRBV11-3 with TRBJ2-3, with a weak D call TRBD1 (5 bases). Per the germline V gene, CDR1 is SGHNT and CDR2 is YENEEA. V lost 5 bases, J lost 2 bases, and 17 bases lay in between. CDR3 length: 16 amino acids. CDR3 protein: CASSPRQGSFTDTQYF. CDR3 DNA: TGTGCCAGCAGCCCTCGTCAGGGTAGTTTCACAGATACGCAGTATTTT.